This TCR beta chain originates from a study of T cell repertoires in cytomegalovirus infection. Study-level background: Through public TCR beta signatures, both CMV infection and matching HLA type were indicated. Study-wide results and limits: Individuals carrying CMV plus the relevant HLA were identified by cumulative frequency of public TCR beta families. HLA-C-restricted CMV clonotypes gave the most frequent clonotype in two of eight donors.

This clonotype has more than one count but fewer than ten. Its antigen is currently unknown. TCRdb ran MiXCR on the reads and lists one entry per CDR3 protein. The sample holds approximately 750,000 distinct CDR3 sequences; 35% are singletons and the top ten take more than 2.5%. Germline CDR1 SEHNR, CDR2 FQNEAQ (reference sequence). There are 16 residues in the CDR3. V dropped 1 base and J dropped 4 bases, with 16 bases sitting between them. The TCR originated in a human donor in good health (CMV status not recorded). Some clones in this sample may be carry-over from other donors' samples. The sequencing sample was made of PBMCs. This chain joins TRBV7-9 and TRBJ1-2; D may be TRBD1 (5 bases). CDR3 coding DNA: TGTGCCAGCAGCTTAGGAGGGGCGATTGGTGTCTATGGCTACACCTTC. This encodes CASSLGGAIGVYGYTF.